This entry lists 21 T cell receptor beta chains sequenced from one sample in a study of CD8 T cells in ankylosing spondylitis. TCRdb analysed the 5' RACE reads with MiXCR anew, one entry per CDR3 protein. The repertoire holds 25,000 to 30,000 distinct CDR3 sequences, with roughly 5.3% as singletons. The specimen sequenced was blood, either unsorted or a sorted T cell fraction (not recorded which). The receptors originated from a female donor with ankylosing spondylitis or in good health (not recorded which).

This clonotype was detected ten times or more. J is TRBJ2-2 and V is TRBV9, with D perhaps assigned TRBD1 or TRBD2 (6 bases each). V lost 7 bases, J lost 2 bases, and 15 bases lay in between. The CDR3 covers 15 residues. CDR1 and CDR2 from the germline V gene are SGDLS and YYNGEE. CDR3 amino acids: CASGGRGLNTGELFF. CDR3 DNA sequence: TGTGCCAGCGGGGGCCGGGGGCTAAACACCGGGGAGCTGTTTTTT.

In nucleotides, the CDR3 is TGTGCCAGCAGCGTGGGATTACTAGCGGGGAATGAAAAGACCCAGTACTTC. It yields the protein CASSVGLLAGNEKTQYF. The chain uses TRBV9 and TRBJ2-5; TRBD2 matches at 10 bases. V lost 2 bases to trimming and J lost 6 bases; unmatched junction nucleotides: 13. This CDR3 contains 17 residues. Germline V gene lookup returns CDR1 SGDLS and CDR2 YYNGEE. Using reference TRBV9 and TRBJ2-5 for the parts outside the CDR3, the full variable domain is DSGVTQTPKHLITATGQRVTLRCSPRSGDLSVYWYQQSLDQGLQFLIQYYNGEERAKGNILERFSAQQFPDLHSELNLSSLELGDSALYFCASSVGLLAGNEKTQYFGPGTRLLVL.

The V gene is TRBV9, the J gene TRBJ2-2, with 7 bases fitting TRBD2. The CDR3 contains 16 residues. Unmatched junction bases numbered 2, after V lost 0 bases and J lost 0 bases. Germline CDR1 and CDR2: SGDLS and YYNGEE. CDR3 sequence (DNA): TGTGCCAGCAGCGTAGGACTAGCTGCGAACACCGGGGAGCTGTTTTTT. The encoded protein is CASSVGLAANTGELFF.

Points on this clonotype: Here the CDR3 omits its conserved ending phenylalanine or tryptophan, so a read error is the likely source. The chain combines TRBV9 with TRBJ2-5, with D perhaps TRBD1 or TRBD2 (5 bases each). The CDR3 runs 16 residues. Germline V gene data show CDR1 as SGDLS and CDR2 as YYNGEE. The germline V and J ends were trimmed by 4 bases and 2 bases, with 18 bases remaining between them. CDR3 coding DNA: TGTGCCAGCAGCCCTAGCCCGCAGGGCCTACAAGAGACCCAGTACATC. Amino acids: CASSPSPQGLQETQYI.

This clonotype was seen ten or more times. The V call is TRBV9, the J call TRBJ2-5; D gene unclear. Trimming pared 4 bases from V and 0 bases from J, leaving 7 bases between. Germline assignment: CDR1 SGDLS and CDR2 YYNGEE. The CDR3 is 13 amino acids. The CDR3 bases are TGTGCCAGCAGCTACTCCCACCAAGAGACCCAGTACTTC. Protein: CASSYSHQETQYF.

This clonotype was counted at least ten times. V and J are TRBV9 and TRBJ2-2, with TRBD1 identical over 9 bases. The germline CDR1 and CDR2 sequences are SGDLS and YYNGEE. There are 16 residues in the CDR3. Germline trimming cut 6 bases from V and 2 bases from J; bases unmatched to any gene: 8. The CDR3 bases are TGTGCCAGCAACAACCCGGACAGGGGAAACACCGGGGAGCTGTTTTTT. It is translated as CASNNPDRGNTGELFF.

By sample share, this clonotype is medium-sized (0.01 to 0.1%). The rearrangement links TRBV9 to TRBJ2-2; TRBD2 agrees at 8 bases. Germline-derived CDR1 and CDR2 are SGDLS and YYNGEE. J gave up 3 bases and V 0 bases, and 1 base lay outside the gene matches. CDR3 size: 15 residues. CDR3 protein: CASSVAGGDTGELFF. CDR3 in DNA: TGTGCCAGCAGCGTAGCGGGGGGGGACACCGGGGAGCTGTTTTTT.

This clonotype was seen repeatedly, ten times or more. V is TRBV9 and J is TRBJ2-7; 10 bases fit TRBD1. Germline values: CDR1 SGDLS, CDR2 YYNGEE. The CDR3 sequence is 16 residues long. V gave up 0 bases and J gave up 3 bases; unmatched junction bases: 6. The CDR3, as DNA: TGTGCCAGCAGCGTAGGGGGACAGGGGTCGATCTACGAGCAGTACTTC. Residues: CASSVGGQGSIYEQYF.

The chain is built from TRBV9 and TRBJ1-1; D gene unclear. CDR1 is SGDLS, CDR2 YYNGEE, per germline. The CDR3 runs 13 residues. V was shortened by 0 bases and J by 5 bases, with 8 bases between the two germline ends. CDR3 amino acids: CASSVAPDTEAFF. CDR3 DNA sequence: TGTGCCAGCAGCGTAGCTCCGGATACTGAAGCTTTCTTT.

This clonotype was found many times. The rearrangement links TRBV9 to TRBJ1-1; 9 positions match TRBD1. The CDR3 spans 16 residues. V lost 0 bases to trimming and J lost 3 bases; unmatched junction nucleotides: 6. The germline V gene has CDR1 SGDLS and CDR2 YYNGEE. CDR3 coding DNA: TGTGCCAGCAGCGTAGACACAGGGGGCTGGGACACTGAAGCTTTCTTT. It codes for CASSVDTGGWDTEAFF.

This clonotype occurred many times. The chain employs TRBV9 and TRBJ2-5; D call uncertain. CDR1 is SGDLS and CDR2 is YYNGEE in the germline V gene. Trimming removed 3 bases from V and 1 base from J, with 10 bases in between. The CDR3 loop spans 14 amino acids. Here the CDR3 DNA reads TGTGCCAGCAGCGCAACCCTTCGCCAAGAGACCCAGTACTTC. Protein sequence: CASSATLRQETQYF.

The table lists this clonotype with many counts. V is TRBV9 and J is TRBJ2-5, with D hard to call. CDR3 length: 16 residues. The germline gives CDR1 SGDLS, CDR2 YYNGEE. The V end lost 0 bases, the J end lost 1 base, and 13 bases lay between the germline ends. The CDR3 loop is CASSVGPAPGQETQYF. CDR3 in DNA: TGTGCCAGCAGCGTAGGCCCCGCGCCAGGCCAAGAGACCCAGTACTTC.

This clonotype has ten or more counts. The gene calls are TRBV9 and TRBJ2-7, with TRBD2 identical over 12 bases. The V segment lost 3 bases and the J segment 2 bases; nucleotides outside the gene matches: 9. Germline-derived CDR1 and CDR2 are SGDLS and YYNGEE. This CDR3 is built from 17 residues. The CDR3: CASSEGLAGPWPYEQYF. DNA for the CDR3: TGTGCCAGCAGCGAGGGACTAGCGGGCCCTTGGCCCTACGAGCAGTACTTC.

This clonotype was seen repeatedly, ten times or more. V gene TRBV9 combines with J gene TRBJ2-5, with D hard to call. The V gene's germline CDR1 is SGDLS and CDR2 YYNGEE. V was shortened by 3 bases and J by 1 base, with 16 bases between the two germline ends. The length of the CDR3 is 16 residues. CDR3 bases: TGTGCCAGCAGCGCGCACCTCCTAAAGGGCCAAGAGACCCAGTACTTC. Its protein is CASSAHLLKGQETQYF.

This clonotype occurred many times. The gene calls are TRBV9 and TRBJ2-1, with 10 nucleotides matching TRBD2. Germline CDR1 reads SGDLS; CDR2 reads YYNGEE. CDR3 length: 18 amino acids. Trimming took 0 bases from V and 0 from J; bases not matched to a gene: 6. The CDR3 here is CASSVVGSGGSSYNEQFF. DNA for the CDR3: TGTGCCAGCAGCGTAGTAGGTAGCGGGGGGAGCTCCTACAATGAGCAGTTCTTC.

This clonotype was counted many times. V gene TRBV9 combines with J gene TRBJ2-1, with D unclear. The CDR3 consists of 15 residues. The ends were cut back, 4 bases at V and 2 bases at J, with 13 bases in the middle. Germline V gene sequence: CDR1 SGDLS, CDR2 YYNGEE. CDR3 in amino acids: CASSSHLAAYNEQFF. In nucleotides, the CDR3 is TGTGCCAGCAGCTCCCACTTGGCGGCCTACAATGAGCAGTTCTTC.

This clonotype was seen many times. The V call is TRBV9, the J call TRBJ2-2, with D hard to call. CDR3 length equals 12 residues. Trimming left V 2 bases short and J 5 bases short, with 4 bases between. The germline V gene has CDR1 SGDLS and CDR2 YYNGEE. In DNA form, the CDR3 reads TGTGCCAGCAGCGTCCTAACCGGGGAGCTGTTTTTT. As protein: CASSVLTGELFF.

In its sample, this clonotype was seen many times. The chain uses TRBV9 and TRBJ2-1; 9 bases are shared with TRBD1. Losses at the gene ends were 4 bases for V and 6 bases for J; bases not matched to a gene: 5. From germline, CDR1 is SGDLS and CDR2 YYNGEE. The CDR3 is made up of 14 amino acids. CDR3 nucleotide sequence: TGTGCCAGCAGCTTTGGACAGGGGACCAATGAGCAGTTCTTC. This gives the protein CASSFGQGTNEQFF.

This clonotype has a count of ten or more. The chain is built from TRBV9 and TRBJ2-7, with TRBD2 matching 7 bases. Trimming at V came to 3 bases and at J to 5 bases, leaving 5 bases not matched to a gene. Looked up from germline, CDR1 is SGDLS and CDR2 is YYNGEE. The CDR3 has 13 amino acids. CDR3 amino acids: CASSGDGRNEQYF. The CDR3 DNA reads as TGTGCCAGCAGCGGGGACGGGAGGAACGAGCAGTACTTC.

This clonotype was found many times. The CDR3 nucleotides are TGTGCCAGCAGCGTAGTACCGAGCGGGATGATAAACGAGCAGTACTTC. Translated, it gives CASSVVPSGMINEQYF. This sequence joins TRBV9 and TRBJ2-7; TRBD2 aligns across 7 bases. J lost 5 bases, V lost 0 bases, and 11 bases had no gene match. The CDR3 is made up of 16 amino acids. CDR1 SGDLS and CDR2 YYNGEE come from the germline V gene.

The sample holds many counts of this clonotype. V usage is TRBV9 and J usage is TRBJ1-2; perhaps TRBD1 as D (6 bases). Deletions cut 2 bases from V and 2 bases from J, with 10 bases between. CDR3 length equals 14 residues. Germline lookup yields CDR1 SGDLS and CDR2 YYNGEE. The DNA of the CDR3 is TGTGCCAGCAGCGTCTCAGGGGCAAACTATGGCTACACCTTC. Translated: CASSVSGANYGYTF. The whole variable domain, remainder taken from reference TRBV9 and TRBJ1-2, is DSGVTQTPKHLITATGQRVTLRCSPRSGDLSVYWYQQSLDQGLQFLIQYYNGEERAKGNILERFSAQQFPDLHSELNLSSLELGDSALYFCASSVSGANYGYTFGSGTRLTVV.